Following are 21 T cell receptor beta chains from one sample sequenced in a study of blood T cell repertoires in COVID-19. Some clones are missing from TCRdb's copy, which holds only in-frame ones; the method was immunoSEQ multiplex PCR. This sample has approximately 93,000 clones, with approximately 74% found just once. Sequencing was carried out using peripheral blood. Receptors were obtained from a man aged 65 to 79 with COVID-19, enrolled during active disease.

This chain connects TRBV11-1 to TRBJ2-2; 7 nucleotides align to TRBD2. The ends lost 6 bases at V and 1 base at J; junction bases unmatched: 2. The CDR3 length is 14 residues. CDR1 and CDR2 (germline): SGHAT, FQDESV (reference sequence). The CDR3 coding sequence is TGTGCCAGCAGTAGCGGGCAGAACACCGGGGAGCTGTTTTTT. This encodes CASSSGQNTGELFF.

The V call is TRBV29-1, the J call TRBJ2-1; 7 bases fit TRBD2. This CDR3 comprises 13 residues. Germline V gene lookup returns CDR1 SQVTM and CDR2 ANQGSEA. Trimming took 7 bases from V and 0 from J; bases not matched to a gene: 3. The CDR3 reads CSGRTSSYNEQFF. The DNA of the CDR3 is TGCAGCGGCCGGACTAGCTCCTACAATGAGCAGTTCTTC.

The chain has TRBV7-9 and TRBJ2-7; no clear D. The CDR3 has 13 amino acids. CDR1 SEHNR and CDR2 FQNEAQ come from the germline V gene (reference sequence). V lost 2 bases, J lost 5 bases, and 10 bases lay in between. The CDR3 coding sequence is TGTGCCAGCAGCTTACGGCAGGTTGACGAGCAGTACTTC. Protein sequence: CASSLRQVDEQYF.

The chain uses TRBV28 and TRBJ1-1, with 7 bases identical to TRBD1. After removal of 5 bases from V and 1 base from J, the junction contained 10 bases not matched to a gene. Germline V gene data show CDR1 as MDHEN and CDR2 as SYDVKM. The CDR3 extends over 16 amino acids. DNA for the CDR3: TGTGCCAGCAGTAACCGACAGGGTGAGGGGAACACTGAAGCTTTCTTT. Amino acids: CASSNRQGEGNTEAFF.

The V gene is TRBV3-1 (or the pseudogene TRBV3-2), the J gene TRBJ2-3; a weak D match, TRBD1 (5 bases). The germline CDR1 and CDR2 sequences are LGHDT and YNNKEL (reference sequence). The CDR3 contains 14 residues. The V end lost 1 base, the J end lost 2 bases, and 7 bases lay between the germline ends. The CDR3 is CASSQAGITDTQYF. CDR3 bases: TGTGCCAGCAGCCAAGCAGGGATCACAGATACGCAGTATTTT.

This chain connects TRBV6-1 to TRBJ2-1; D is perhaps TRBD2 (5 bases). The V and J ends lost 1 base and 15 bases respectively, with 10 bases between them. Germline V gene sequence: CDR1 MNHNS, CDR2 SASEGT. The CDR3 has 11 residues. In nucleotides, the CDR3 is TGTGCCAGCAGTGAAGGGAGCGGCCTGTTCTTC. It specifies CASSEGSGLFF.

Written as DNA, the CDR3 is TGTGCCAGCAGTGGGTTAGCGGGAGGGCCCCATGAGCAGTTCTTC. Its translation: CASSGLAGGPHEQFF. The rearrangement joins TRBV28 to TRBJ2-1; TRBD2 agrees at 11 bases. The ends lost 5 bases at V and 8 bases at J; junction bases unmatched: 8. In germline, CDR1 is MDHEN, CDR2 SYDVKM. The CDR3 runs to 15 residues.

V and J are TRBV9 and TRBJ1-2, with D tentatively TRBD1 (5 bases). Germline V gives CDR1 SGDLS, CDR2 YYNGEE. The CDR3 has 14 residues. The V end was cut by 0 bases, the J end by 1 base, with 7 bases between. The CDR3 region has the DNA TGTGCCAGCAGCGTAGGGCAGGGTAACTATGGCTACACCTTC. The encoded protein is CASSVGQGNYGYTF.

V usage is TRBV19 and J usage is TRBJ1-6, with D unresolved. Trimming shortened V by 0 bases and J by 0 bases, and 9 bases separated the two germline ends. CDR3 size: 17 residues. Per germline, CDR1 LNHDA and CDR2 SQIVND (reference sequence). The CDR3, as DNA: TGTGCCAGTAGTATAGATCGCGGGAGCTCCTATAATTCACCCCTCCACTTT. It translates to CASSIDRGSSYNSPLHF.

V is TRBV9 and J is TRBJ2-5, with D maybe TRBD1 (6 bases). Trimming left V 3 bases short and J 0 bases short, with 9 bases between. Looked up from germline, CDR1 is SGDLS and CDR2 is YYNGEE. This CDR3 spans 14 amino acids. Here the CDR3 reads CASSGGQNQETQYF. The CDR3 DNA is TGTGCCAGCAGCGGAGGACAGAACCAAGAGACCCAGTACTTC.

This chain links TRBV5-4 with TRBJ2-7; 10 bases are shared with TRBD1. The CDR3 spans 16 residues. Germline lookup yields CDR1 SGHNT and CDR2 YYREEE (reference sequence). J was trimmed by 4 bases and V by 1 base; bases with no gene match: 8. The CDR3 DNA follows: TGTGCCAGCAGCTTGAGACCTGGACAGGGGGTGTACGAGCAGTACTTC. It codes for CASSLRPGQGVYEQYF. The full variable domain, rest sourced from reference TRBV5-4 and TRBJ2-7, is ETGVTQSPTHLIKTRGQQVTLRCSSQSGHNTVSWYQQALGQGPQFIFQYYREEENGRGNFPPRFSGLQFPNYSSELNVNALELDDSALYLCASSLRPGQGVYEQYFGPGTRLTVT.

This chain connects TRBV27 to TRBJ2-7; 9 nucleotides match TRBD1. This CDR3 has 15 residues. After removal of 8 bases from V and 0 bases from J, the junction contained 8 bases not matched to a gene. Germline loops: CDR1 MNHEY, CDR2 SMNVEV (reference sequence). The CDR3 region has the DNA TGTGCCAGCTCAAAAGGGACAGGGCGCTCCTACGAGCAGTACTTC. The encoded protein is CASSKGTGRSYEQYF.

In regard to this clone: Other DNA sequences in this specimen translate into the identical CDR3. The chain links TRBV10-3 to TRBJ2-7, with 14 bases aligning to TRBD2. Germline V gene data show CDR1 as ENHRY and CDR2 as SYGVKD. This CDR3 has 14 residues. After removal of 6 bases from V and 4 bases from J, the junction contained 2 bases not matched to a gene. The CDR3 DNA sequence: TGTGCCATCAGGGGACTAGCGGGAGCTTACGAGCAGTACTTC. This sequence encodes CAIRGLAGAYEQYF.

The J gene is TRBJ1-5, the V gene TRBV19; possible D gene TRBD1, 6 bases. This CDR3 comprises 15 residues. Per germline, CDR1 LNHDA and CDR2 SQIVND (reference sequence). Trimming shortened V by 7 bases and J by 3 bases, and 16 bases separated the two germline ends. DNA of the CDR3: TGTGCCAGTATCCCCCGGGGGGACATCAATCAGCCCCAGCATTTT. This gives the protein CASIPRGDINQPQHF.

This clone has a handful of counts. The chain combines TRBV2 with TRBJ2-1; no clear D. CDR1 is SNHLY, CDR2 FYNNEI, per germline. CDR3 length: 16 amino acids. Deletions cut 11 bases from V and 2 bases from J, with 22 bases between. CDR3 nucleotides: TGTGCCTGCTCCTTGACTTCCCTGCAGCCCTACAATGAGCAGTTCTTC. Encoded protein: CACSLTSLQPYNEQFF.

This clone was observed once. The rearrangement joins TRBV7-2 to TRBJ2-1; TRBD1 matches 8 bases. The CDR3 is 16 residues long. Per the germline V gene, CDR1 is SGHTA and CDR2 is FQGNSA. V trimming: 5 bases; J trimming: 7 bases; junction bases outside the gene matches: 13. The CDR3 DNA follows: TGTGCCAGCAGCACCTATAGGACAGGGAGTATGAATGAGCAGTTCTTC. Translated, it gives CASSTYRTGSMNEQFF. The full variable domain, its missing parts supplied by reference TRBV7-2 and TRBJ2-1, is GAGVSQSPSNKVTEKGKDVELRCDPISGHTALYWYRQSLGQGLEFLIYFQGNSAPDKSGLPSDRFSAERTGGSVSTLTIQRTQQEDSAVYLCASSTYRTGSMNEQFFGPGTRLTVL.

The CDR3 DNA reads as TGTGCCAGCAGTTACCCCGGGTCCCTCTTTGATACGCAGTATTTT. It specifies CASSYPGSLFDTQYF. The genes are TRBV6-2 or TRBV6-3 and TRBJ2-3, with D hard to call. Germline V lookup: CDR1 MNHEY, CDR2 SVGEGT. Trimming took off 2 bases at V and 6 bases at J, with 15 bases between the two ends. The CDR3 is 15 amino acids.

A few counts support this clone. V is TRBV19 and J is TRBJ2-2; D is uncertain. CDR1 LNHDA and CDR2 SQIVND come from the germline V gene (reference sequence). The CDR3 has 13 residues. Trimming shortened V by 5 bases and J by 8 bases, and 12 bases separated the two germline ends. The CDR3 sequence: CASSSVSGGELFF. The CDR3 nucleotides are TGTGCCAGTAGTTCAGTATCAGGAGGGGAGCTGTTTTTT.

The chain is built from TRBV3-1 (or the pseudogene TRBV3-2) and TRBJ2-5, with D possibly matching TRBD2 (6 bases). Trimming took 4 bases from V and 5 from J, leaving 11 bases between them. Germline CDR1 reads LGHDT; CDR2 reads YNNKEL (reference sequence). The CDR3 spans 13 residues. The CDR3 nucleotides are TGTGCCAGCAGCCGGCGGGGCGAGGAGACCCAGTACTTC. This encodes CASSRRGEETQYF.

The chain joins TRBV30 to TRBJ2-7; D ambiguous. Trimming removed 0 bases at V and 5 bases at J, with 5 bases between. The CDR3 has 11 amino acids. The germline V gene encodes CDR1 GTSNPN and CDR2 SVGIG (reference sequence). In nucleotides, the CDR3 is TGTGCCTGGAGTGTACTCAACGAGCAGTACTTC. This gives the protein CAWSVLNEQYF. Combining the CDR3 with reference TRBV30 and TRBJ2-7 gives the whole variable domain SQTIHQWPATLVQPVGSPLSLECTVEGTSNPNLYWYRQAAGRGLQLLFYSVGIGQISSEVPQNLSASRPQDRQFILSSKKLLLSDSGFYLCAWSVLNEQYFGPGTRLTVT.

This chain uses TRBV15 with TRBJ2-1, with 7 bases matching TRBD2. V was pared by 0 bases and J by 3 bases, with 5 bases of the junction left unmatched. Germline V gene lookup returns CDR1 LNHNV and CDR2 YYDKDF (reference sequence). There are 16 residues in the CDR3. The CDR3 nucleotides are TGTGCCACCAGCAGAGATTCCGGGAGGATCTACAATGAGCAGTTCTTC. Protein sequence: CATSRDSGRIYNEQFF.